Below are 30 T cell receptor beta chains sequenced from a single sample in a study of yellow fever vaccine responses in identical twins. TCRdb ran MiXCR on the RT-PCR reads and lists one entry per CDR3 protein. This sample carries approximately 15,000 distinct CDR3 sequences, around 84% of them seen once, and the ten largest clones take roughly 2%. Here the sequenced sample was T cells from blood (PBMCs), unsorted or a sorted subset (not recorded which), taken before or after yellow fever vaccination (not recorded which). These receptors were taken from a woman aged 18-35 years who received the yellow fever vaccine.

This clonotype showed up just a few times. The J gene is TRBJ2-7, the V gene TRBV25-1, with D tentatively TRBD1 (6 bases). The V gene lost 5 bases and the J gene lost 3 bases, with 11 bases spanning the gap. This CDR3 has 13 residues. The germline V gene has CDR1 MGHDK and CDR2 SYGVNS. Written as DNA, the CDR3 is TGTGCCAGCAGTCAAACAGGGCACTACGAGCAGTACTTC. Translated: CASSQTGHYEQYF.

The chain recombines TRBV29-1 with TRBJ2-7; the match to TRBD1 covers 8 bases. Per the germline V gene, CDR1 is SQVTM and CDR2 is ANQGSEA. There are 14 residues in the CDR3. Trimming at V came to 4 bases and at J to 2 bases, leaving 7 bases not matched to a gene. The CDR3 nucleotides read TGCAGCGTTGCCCCGGGACAGGTCCCCTACGAGCAGTACTTC. This translates into CSVAPGQVPYEQYF.

This clonotype has a handful of counts. The J gene is TRBJ2-1, the V gene TRBV13; D perhaps matches TRBD1 (6 bases). Germline lookup yields CDR1 PRHDT and CDR2 FYEKMQ (reference sequence). The CDR3 is 16 residues long. Trimming pared 6 bases from V and 7 bases from J, leaving 22 bases between. The CDR3: CASRRELAGVKNEQFF. The CDR3 bases are TGTGCCAGCAGGAGGGAGCTAGCAGGGGTCAAGAATGAGCAGTTCTTC.

V and J are TRBV7-2 and TRBJ2-7; D may be TRBD2 (6 bases). This CDR3 region has 14 residues. CDR1 is SGHTA and CDR2 is FQGNSA in the germline V gene. Trimming removed 5 bases from V and 3 bases from J, with 14 bases in between. The CDR3 DNA reads TGTGCCAGCAGCCCAGGACCGGACTACTACGAGCAGTACTTC. Translating it yields CASSPGPDYYEQYF.

The chain couples TRBV20-1 to TRBJ2-7; 9 bases fit TRBD1. The germline CDR1 and CDR2 sequences are DFQATT and SNEGSKA (reference sequence). CDR3 length: 15 residues. Unmatched junction bases numbered 10, after V lost 2 bases and J lost 5 bases. In DNA form, the CDR3 reads TGCAGTGCTAGATTCCAGGGACAGGGAGTCCACGAGCAGTACTTC. Translation: CSARFQGQGVHEQYF.

The V and J genes are TRBV5-6 and TRBJ2-1, with D perhaps matching TRBD1 (5 bases). Germline CDR1 reads SGHDT; CDR2 reads YYEEEE. The CDR3 has 16 amino acids. V was clipped by 1 base and J by 4 bases, with 15 bases between them. The CDR3 bases are TGTGCCAGCAGCTTGATCAGGGCTACACTTTACAATGAGCAGTTCTTC. Translated, it gives CASSLIRATLYNEQFF.

Here the CDR3 reads CASRDSGTGELFF. The CDR3 DNA reads TGTGCCAGCAGAGACAGCGGGACCGGGGAGCTGTTTTTT. The chain combines TRBV11-2 with TRBJ2-2; D is possibly TRBD2 (6 bases). V lost 6 bases and J lost 5, with 10 bases in between. The CDR3 extends over 13 amino acids. From germline, CDR1 is SGHAT and CDR2 FQNNGV.

The genes are TRBV29-1 and TRBJ2-2; D remains ambiguous. Per germline, CDR1 SQVTM and CDR2 ANQGSEA. Between the trimmed V and J ends, which lost 3 bases and 1 base, there was a span of 9 bases. This CDR3 is 14 amino acids long. Here the CDR3 reads CSVEPDLNTGELFF. In nucleotides, the CDR3 is TGCAGCGTTGAGCCTGACTTGAACACCGGGGAGCTGTTTTTT.

CDR3 in amino acids: CSVGTTDKNIQYF. CDR3 DNA sequence: TGCAGCGTTGGGACAACAGACAAAAACATTCAGTACTTC. The chain employs TRBV29-1 and TRBJ2-4, with D perhaps matching TRBD1 (5 bases). Germline lookup yields CDR1 SQVTM and CDR2 ANQGSEA. Trimming removed 4 bases at V and 3 bases at J, with 10 bases between. CDR3 length: 13 amino acids.

Notes on this clonotype: The germline gene is not matched at one end of the junction; a read error may be the cause. V gene TRBV12-3 or TRBV12-4 combines with J gene TRBJ2-2; D is perhaps TRBD1 (5 bases). The CDR3 is 15 residues long. The CDR3 nucleotides are TGTGCCAGCAGTTTGGACACCGCGAAGACCGGGGAGCTGTTTTTT. Its translation is CASSLDTAKTGELFF.

The gene calls are TRBV5-4 and TRBJ2-1; TRBD2 agrees at 11 bases. Germline V gives CDR1 SGHNT, CDR2 YYREEE (reference sequence). Trimming at V came to 4 bases and at J to 4 bases, leaving 7 bases not matched to a gene. This CDR3 region has 16 residues. CDR3 DNA sequence: TGTGCCAGCAGCCGGGAGGGGACTAGCGGATACAATGAGCAGTTCTTC. The encoded protein is CASSREGTSGYNEQFF. The variable domain in full, completed from reference TRBV5-4 and TRBJ2-1, reads ETGVTQSPTHLIKTRGQQVTLRCSSQSGHNTVSWYQQALGQGPQFIFQYYREEENGRGNFPPRFSGLQFPNYSSELNVNALELDDSALYLCASSREGTSGYNEQFFGPGTRLTVL.

This clonotype was detected a few times. J is TRBJ2-7 and V is TRBV29-1; TRBD1 agrees at 9 bases. The trim removed 4 bases at V and 3 bases at J, leaving 1 base unmatched. Germline V lookup: CDR1 SQVTM, CDR2 ANQGSEA. The CDR3 spans 12 residues. The CDR3 DNA reads TGCAGCGTTGGGGGACAGGGCTACGAGCAGTACTTC. This encodes CSVGGQGYEQYF.

V gene TRBV9 combines with J gene TRBJ2-3; TRBD2 matches at 7 bases. Germline assignment: CDR1 SGDLS and CDR2 YYNGEE. The CDR3 is 15 residues long. V lost 4 bases and J lost 0; bases outside the gene matches: 5. The CDR3 DNA reads as TGTGCCAGCAGCATGACTAGCAGGAGCACAGATACGCAGTATTTT. Its translation is CASSMTSRSTDTQYF.

This clonotype was observed once. The chain links TRBV5-4 to TRBJ2-1, with 7 bases fitting TRBD2. Germline loops: CDR1 SGHNT, CDR2 YYREEE (reference sequence). V lost 0 bases and J lost 8; bases outside the gene matches: 8. This CDR3 is built from 15 residues. The CDR3 nucleotides are TGTGCCAGCAGCTTGGGGGGAGGGTTGAAGGATGAGCAGTTCTTC. It encodes CASSLGGGLKDEQFF.

The rearrangement joins TRBV14 to TRBJ2-7; TRBD1 matches at 9 bases. V dropped 0 bases and J dropped 3; count of bases not matched to a gene: 3. This CDR3 contains 15 residues. Germline CDR1 reads SGHDN; CDR2 reads FVKESK. CDR3 amino acids: CASSQDPTGGYEQYF. CDR3 coding DNA: TGTGCCAGCAGCCAAGACCCGACAGGGGGCTACGAGCAGTACTTC. Supplemented by reference TRBV14 and TRBJ2-7, the full variable domain reads EAGVTQFPSHSVIEKGQTVTLRCDPISGHDNLYWYRRVMGKEIKFLLHFVKESKQDESGMPNNRFLAERTGGTYSTLKVQPAELEDSGVYFCASSQDPTGGYEQYFGPGTRLTVT.

The CDR3 spells CASSEKRSYEQYF. CDR3 DNA sequence: TGCGCCAGCAGTGAGAAGCGGTCCTACGAGCAGTACTTC. The chain uses TRBV10-1 and TRBJ2-7; D may be TRBD2 (5 bases). Germline lookup yields CDR1 WNHNN and CDR2 SYGVQD (reference sequence). V gave up 2 bases and J gave up 1 base, with 6 bases separating them. This CDR3 comprises 13 residues.

V usage is TRBV30 and J usage is TRBJ1-5; a weak D match, TRBD1 (5 bases). Germline V lookup: CDR1 GTSNPN, CDR2 SVGIG (reference sequence). The V gene lost 0 bases and the J gene lost 7 bases, with 13 bases spanning the gap. The CDR3 consists of 14 residues. CDR3 sequence: CAWSVGTTGQPQHF. The CDR3 nucleotides are TGTGCCTGGAGTGTAGGGACTACCGGGCAGCCCCAGCATTTT.

The chain is built from TRBV29-1 and TRBJ2-2; the match to TRBD2 covers 10 bases. Germline assignment: CDR1 SQVTM and CDR2 ANQGSEA. CDR3 length: 15 amino acids. Trimming took 6 bases from V and 5 from J; bases not matched to a gene: 9. Written as DNA, the CDR3 is TGCAGCGTCGACGAGCGGGAGGGCCGTACCGGGGAGCTGTTTTTT. Protein sequence: CSVDEREGRTGELFF.

This clonotype was counted between two and nine times. V gene TRBV29-1 combines with J gene TRBJ2-3, with a tentative D call TRBD2 (5 bases). The CDR3 is 14 amino acids. CDR1 is SQVTM and CDR2 is ANQGSEA in the germline V gene. V shed 1 base and J shed 3 bases, with 11 bases lying between them. The chain's CDR3 is CSVEGGELTDTQYF. DNA for the CDR3: TGCAGCGTTGAAGGGGGAGAGTTAACAGATACGCAGTATTTT.

The genes are TRBV10-2 and TRBJ2-1; the match to TRBD2 covers 11 bases. The germline gives CDR1 WSHSY, CDR2 SAAADI. V lost 10 bases to trimming and J lost 5 bases; unmatched junction nucleotides: 7. The CDR3 extends over 14 amino acids. The CDR3 DNA reads as TGCGCCATTGGGGGACTAGCGGTAAACAATGAGCAGTTCTTC. It codes for CAIGGLAVNNEQFF.

The chain recombines TRBV28 with TRBJ2-3; a possible D gene is TRBD1 (6 bases). Germline lookup yields CDR1 MDHEN and CDR2 SYDVKM. This CDR3 has 15 residues. Trimming removed 3 bases from V and 4 bases from J, with 14 bases in between. The CDR3 loop is CASSFGGALSDTQYF. The CDR3 bases are TGTGCCAGCAGTTTTGGGGGCGCCTTATCAGATACGCAGTATTTT.

V is TRBV4-3 and J is TRBJ2-7; 11 nucleotides match TRBD2. Per the germline V gene, CDR1 is LGHNA and CDR2 is YSLEER. The CDR3 is made up of 14 amino acids. Trimming removed 7 bases from V and 1 base from J; junction bases left unmatched: 3. In DNA form, the CDR3 reads TGCGCCAGCAACGGGACTAGCGGTTCCTACGAGCAGTACTTC. Its translation: CASNGTSGSYEQYF.

Only one count was recorded for this clonotype. The chain carries TRBV9 and TRBJ2-7, with D perhaps TRBD1 (5 bases). V was clipped by 4 bases and J by 3 bases, with 14 bases between them. The length of the CDR3 is 14 residues. CDR1 and CDR2 from the germline V gene are SGDLS and YYNGEE. CDR3 loop: CASSTRPGNYEQYF. DNA of the CDR3: TGTGCCAGCAGCACAAGACCAGGGAACTACGAGCAGTACTTC.

The chain has TRBV20-1 and TRBJ2-5; 10 bases align to TRBD2. CDR3 length equals 14 residues. Trimming at V came to 5 bases and at J to 3 bases, leaving 6 bases not matched to a gene. Germline assignment: CDR1 DFQATT and CDR2 SNEGSKA (reference sequence). The CDR3 DNA reads TGCAGTGCTCGTAGCGGGGGGCCCAAAGAGACCCAGTACTTC. Protein product: CSARSGGPKETQYF.

V usage is TRBV4-3 and J usage is TRBJ2-7; TRBD1 aligns across 8 bases. Germline CDR1 is LGHNA and CDR2 is YSLEER. Trimming removed 3 bases from V and 2 bases from J; junction bases left unmatched: 6. This CDR3 has 15 residues. The CDR3 region is CASSQELQGAYEQYF. The CDR3 DNA reads as TGCGCCAGCAGCCAGGAATTACAGGGGGCCTACGAGCAGTACTTC.

As for this clonotype: One junction end does not reproduce the germline sequence, and a read error may be involved. V is TRBV9 and J is TRBJ2-3; a possible D gene is TRBD1 (6 bases). The CDR3 has 15 amino acids. Germline CDR1 SGDLS, CDR2 YYNGEE. Written as DNA, the CDR3 is TGTGCCAGCAGCCCCCGGGCAGGGGAAAGAGATACGCGGTATTTT. Translating it yields CASSPRAGERDTRYF.

The chain has TRBV7-6 and TRBJ2-1; 8 bases agree with TRBD1. The CDR3 sequence is 14 residues long. In germline, CDR1 is SGHVS, CDR2 FNYEAQ. With 5 bases clipped from V and 8 bases from J, the junction kept 8 bases outside the gene matches. The CDR3 bases are TGTGCCAGCAGCAAACGGACAGGGCACGATGAGCAGTTCTTC. This gives the protein CASSKRTGHDEQFF.

V is TRBV7-2 and J is TRBJ1-1, with 7 bases fitting TRBD1. The CDR3 spans 14 residues. Germline V gene sequence: CDR1 SGHTA, CDR2 FQGNSA. V was pared by 5 bases and J by 4 bases, with 7 bases of the junction left unmatched. The CDR3, as DNA: TGTGCCAGCAGCCCCCGACAGGGCGTCACTGAAGCTTTCTTT. It encodes CASSPRQGVTEAFF.

V is TRBV5-5 and J is TRBJ1-6; 7 positions agree with TRBD1. V lost 4 bases and J lost 5; bases outside the gene matches: 6. The length of the CDR3 is 15 residues. Germline values: CDR1 SGHKS, CDR2 YYEKEE (reference sequence). The CDR3 protein is CASSHGQVDNSPLHF. In nucleotides, the CDR3 is TGTGCCAGCAGCCATGGACAGGTGGATAATTCACCCCTCCACTTT.

This sequence joins TRBV5-5 and TRBJ2-1; tentative D call: TRBD1 (5 bases). The CDR3 length is 15 residues. V shed 1 base and J shed 3 bases, with 11 bases lying between them. Germline lookup yields CDR1 SGHKS and CDR2 YYEKEE (reference sequence). CDR3 DNA sequence: TGTGCCAGCAGCTTGTTTTGGGGCAGCTACAATGAGCAGTTCTTC. It specifies CASSLFWGSYNEQFF.